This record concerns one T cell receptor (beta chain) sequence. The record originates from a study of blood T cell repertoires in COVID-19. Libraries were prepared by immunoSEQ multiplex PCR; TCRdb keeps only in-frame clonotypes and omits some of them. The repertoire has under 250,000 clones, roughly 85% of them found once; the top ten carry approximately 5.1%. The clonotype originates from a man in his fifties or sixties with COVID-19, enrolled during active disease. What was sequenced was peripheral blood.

The CDR3 reads CASSQMSWDTNSPLHF. Written as DNA, the CDR3 is TGTGCCAGCAGCCAAATGTCTTGGGACACTAATTCACCCCTCCACTTT. V and J are TRBV3-1 (or the pseudogene TRBV3-2) and TRBJ1-6; perhaps TRBD1 as D (6 bases). Germline V lookup: CDR1 LGHDT, CDR2 YNNKEL (reference sequence). This CDR3 contains 16 residues. V lost 2 bases and J 6 bases, leaving 14 bases between the germline ends.